These T cell receptor beta chains were read from a single sample in a study of cytomegalovirus exposure and HLA in healthy donors. The assay was immunoSEQ multiplex PCR, and TCRdb's table has in-frame clones only and misses some. Found here are some 150,000 clones, nearly 80% of them singletons; the top ten hold 0.85% to 1.4%. Sequenced sample: PBMCs. The source of these receptors is a male donor in good health and CMV-seronegative. Both conserved end residues are part of each CDR3. A D gene is named only where the DNA matches it firmly. Some rows mark clone size as missing; the rest say once, few, many or name a class of expanded clone.

V gene	J gene	D gene	clone size	CDR3 protein	CDR3 DNA
TRBV10-3	TRBJ1-1	TRBD1	few	CAIRTDRADTEAFF	TGTGCCATCAGAACGGACAGGGCGGACACTGAAGCTTTCTTT
TRBV5-1	TRBJ1-2	TRBD1	NA	CASSLEGQGAAGYTF	TGCGCCAGCAGCTTGGAGGGACAGGGGGCGGCTGGCTACACCTTC
TRBV7-2	TRBJ1-4	NA	NA	CASSSARGNEKLFF	TGTGCCAGCAGCTCCGCCAGAGGTAATGAAAAACTGTTTTTT
TRBV6-1	TRBJ1-5	TRBD1	NA	CASSQTGRNQPQHF	TGTGCCAGCAGCCAGACAGGGCGCAATCAGCCCCAGCATTTT
TRBV6-1	TRBJ2-3	NA	NA	CASSSRLTDTQYF	TGTGCCAGCAGTTCGCGACTCACAGATACGCAGTATTTT
TRBV30	TRBJ2-2	TRBD2	NA	CAWEGTSLTGELFF	TGTGCCTGGGAAGGGACTAGCCTTACCGGGGAGCTGTTTTTT
TRBV6-5	TRBJ1-1	TRBD1	NA	CASSYSGQGTEAFF	TGTGCCAGCAGTTACTCGGGACAGGGCACTGAAGCTTTCTTT
TRBV13	TRBJ2-3	TRBD2	NA	CASKRGASTDTQYF	TGTGCCAGCAAGCGGGGGGCTAGCACAGATACGCAGTATTTT
TRBV5-1	TRBJ2-3	TRBD2	NA	CASRWGGGPADTQYF	TGCGCCAGCAGATGGGGCGGGGGGCCCGCAGATACGCAGTATTTT
TRBV7-9	TRBJ2-5	TRBD1	NA	CASSFNLFTGQYQETQYF	TGTGCCAGCAGCTTCAACCTATTCACGGGACAGTACCAAGAGACCCAGTACTTC
TRBV30	TRBJ2-1	NA	once	CAHRRLSSYNEQFF	TGTGCCCATAGGAGACTGAGCTCCTACAATGAGCAGTTCTTC
TRBV29-1	TRBJ1-2	NA	NA	CSVHDPGNNYGYTF	TGCAGCGTTCATGACCCAGGGAACAACTATGGCTACACCTTC
TRBV5-1	TRBJ2-3	NA	NA	CASSLVRVGDTQYF	TGCGCCAGCAGCTTGGTGAGGGTTGGGGATACGCAGTATTTT
TRBV5-1	TRBJ2-7	NA	NA	CASSLGPRQLEYEQYF	TGCGCCAGCAGCTTGGGCCCGCGACAGCTGGAATACGAGCAGTACTTC
TRBV9	TRBJ1-2	NA	NA	CASSTSLYGYTF	TGTGCCAGCAGCACTTCCTTGTATGGCTACACCTTC
TRBV6-5	TRBJ1-6	TRBD1	once	CASSRTGGDGSPLHF	TGTGCCAGCAGTCGAACAGGGGGCGACGGTTCACCCCTCCACTTT
TRBV7-2	TRBJ2-1	TRBD2	NA	CASSLAGLAGGLNEQFF	TGTGCCAGCAGCTTAGCCGGCCTAGCGGGGGGCCTGAATGAGCAGTTCTTC
TRBV6-5	TRBJ2-2	NA	NA	CASRTGGELFF	TGTGCCAGCAGGACGGGCGGGGAGCTGTTTTTT
TRBV19	TRBJ2-5	TRBD1	once	CASSPRQGGQETQYF	TGTGCCAGTAGTCCCCGACAGGGGGGGCAAGAGACCCAGTACTTC
TRBV5-1	TRBJ1-4	TRBD1	NA	CASSLEGQGWEKLFF	TGCGCCAGCAGCTTGGAGGGACAGGGATGGGAAAAACTGTTTTTT
TRBV30	TRBJ1-4	NA	NA	CAWSGFVTNEKLFF	TGTGCCTGGAGCGGGTTCGTAACTAATGAAAAACTGTTTTTT
TRBV5-4	TRBJ1-1	TRBD1	NA	CASSWDRGGTEAFF	TGTGCCAGCAGCTGGGACAGGGGGGGGACTGAAGCTTTCTTT
TRBV7-8	TRBJ2-7	NA	NA	CASSLFQASYEQYF	TGTGCCAGCAGCTTATTCCAGGCATCCTACGAGCAGTACTTC
TRBV10-2	TRBJ2-2	NA	NA	CATLNTGELFF	TGCGCCACCCTTAACACCGGGGAGCTGTTTTTT